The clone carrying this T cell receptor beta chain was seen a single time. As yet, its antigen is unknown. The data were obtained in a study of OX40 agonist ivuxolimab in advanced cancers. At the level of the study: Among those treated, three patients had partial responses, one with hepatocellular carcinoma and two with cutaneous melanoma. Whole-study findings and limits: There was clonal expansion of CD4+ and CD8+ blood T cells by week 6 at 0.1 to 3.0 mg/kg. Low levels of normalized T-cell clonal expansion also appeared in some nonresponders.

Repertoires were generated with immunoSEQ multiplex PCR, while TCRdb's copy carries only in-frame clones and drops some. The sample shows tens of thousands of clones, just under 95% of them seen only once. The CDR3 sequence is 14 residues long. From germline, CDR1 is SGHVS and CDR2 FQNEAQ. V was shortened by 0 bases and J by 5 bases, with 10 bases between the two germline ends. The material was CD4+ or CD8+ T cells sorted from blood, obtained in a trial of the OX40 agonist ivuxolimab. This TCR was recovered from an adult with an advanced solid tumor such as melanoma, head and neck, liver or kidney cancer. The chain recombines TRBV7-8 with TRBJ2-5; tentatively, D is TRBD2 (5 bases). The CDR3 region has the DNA TGTGCCAGCAGCTTAGCGGGAGTCGGCGAGACCCAGTACTTC. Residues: CASSLAGVGETQYF. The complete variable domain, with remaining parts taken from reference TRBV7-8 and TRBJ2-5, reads GAGVSQSPRYKVAKRGQDVALRCDPISGHVSLFWYQQALGQGPEFLTYFQNEAQLDKSGLPSDRFFAERPEGSVSTLKIQRTQQEDSAVYLCASSLAGVGETQYFGPGTRLLVL.